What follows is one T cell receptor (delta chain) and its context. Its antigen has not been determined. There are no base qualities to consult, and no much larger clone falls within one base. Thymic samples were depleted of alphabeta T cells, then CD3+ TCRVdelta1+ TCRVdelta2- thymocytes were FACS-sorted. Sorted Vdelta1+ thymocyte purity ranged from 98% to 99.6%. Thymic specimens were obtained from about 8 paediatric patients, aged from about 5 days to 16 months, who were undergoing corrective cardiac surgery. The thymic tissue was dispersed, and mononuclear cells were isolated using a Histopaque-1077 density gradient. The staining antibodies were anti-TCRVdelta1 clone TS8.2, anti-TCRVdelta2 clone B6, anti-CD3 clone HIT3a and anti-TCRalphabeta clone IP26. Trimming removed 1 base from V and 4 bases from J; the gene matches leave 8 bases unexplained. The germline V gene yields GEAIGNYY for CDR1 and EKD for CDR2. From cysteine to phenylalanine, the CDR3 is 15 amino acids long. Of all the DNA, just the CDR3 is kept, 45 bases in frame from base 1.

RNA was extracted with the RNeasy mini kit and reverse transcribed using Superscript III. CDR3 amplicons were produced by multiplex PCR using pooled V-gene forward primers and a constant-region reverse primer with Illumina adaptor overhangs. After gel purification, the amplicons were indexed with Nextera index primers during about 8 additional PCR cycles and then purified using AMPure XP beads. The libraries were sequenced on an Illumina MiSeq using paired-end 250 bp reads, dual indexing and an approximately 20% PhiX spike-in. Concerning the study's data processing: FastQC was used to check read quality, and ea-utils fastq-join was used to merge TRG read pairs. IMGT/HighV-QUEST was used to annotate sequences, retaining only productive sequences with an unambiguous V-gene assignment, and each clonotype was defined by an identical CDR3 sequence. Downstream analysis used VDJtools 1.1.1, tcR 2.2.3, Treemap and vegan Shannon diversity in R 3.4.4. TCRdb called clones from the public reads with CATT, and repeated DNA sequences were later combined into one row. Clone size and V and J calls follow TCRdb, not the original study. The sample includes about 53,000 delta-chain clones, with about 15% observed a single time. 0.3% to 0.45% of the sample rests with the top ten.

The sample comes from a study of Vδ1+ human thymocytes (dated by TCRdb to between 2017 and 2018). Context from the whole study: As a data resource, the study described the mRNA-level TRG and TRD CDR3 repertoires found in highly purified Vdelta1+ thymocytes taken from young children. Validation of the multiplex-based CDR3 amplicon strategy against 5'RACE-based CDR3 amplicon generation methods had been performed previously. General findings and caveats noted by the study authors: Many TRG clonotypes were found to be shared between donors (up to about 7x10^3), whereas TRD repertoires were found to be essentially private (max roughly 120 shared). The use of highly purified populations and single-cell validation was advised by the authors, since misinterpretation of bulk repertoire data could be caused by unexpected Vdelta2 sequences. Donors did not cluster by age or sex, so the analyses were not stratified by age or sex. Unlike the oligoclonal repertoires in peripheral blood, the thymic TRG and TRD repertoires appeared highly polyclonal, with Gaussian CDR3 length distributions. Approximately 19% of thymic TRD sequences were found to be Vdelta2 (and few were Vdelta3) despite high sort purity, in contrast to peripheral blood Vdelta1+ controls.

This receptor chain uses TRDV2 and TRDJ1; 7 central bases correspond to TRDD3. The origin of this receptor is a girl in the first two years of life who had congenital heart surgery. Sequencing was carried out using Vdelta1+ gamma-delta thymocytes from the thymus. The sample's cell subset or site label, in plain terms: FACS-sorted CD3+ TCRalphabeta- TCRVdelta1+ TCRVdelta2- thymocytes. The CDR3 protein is CACDTTGDPLDKLIF. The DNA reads TGTGCCTGTGACACGACTGGGGATCCCCTCGATAAACTCATCTTT.